What follows is one T cell receptor beta chain and its context. This CDR3 contains 16 residues. Looked up from germline, CDR1 is SNHLY and CDR2 is FYNNEI. The J segment lost 0 bases and the V segment lost 6 bases, leaving 9 bases of the junction unmatched. This sample is part of a study of T cell changes during pregnancy in multiple sclerosis. This table comes from immunoSEQ multiplex PCR, and its TCRdb copy is limited to in-frame clones, with some not included. The repertoire consists of 130,000 or so clones, with approximately 93% occurring once and the leading ten covering less than 7.5%. The rearrangement uses TRBV2 and TRBJ1-1, with TRBD1 identical over 8 bases. The specimen comprised peripheral blood, sampled before pregnancy. This sequence was found in a female donor with multiple sclerosis, enrolled in a pregnancy study. For the CDR3, the DNA is TGTGCCAGCAGGGAACCCGGACAGGGAATGAACACTGAAGCTTTCTTT. Residues: CASREPGQGMNTEAFF.